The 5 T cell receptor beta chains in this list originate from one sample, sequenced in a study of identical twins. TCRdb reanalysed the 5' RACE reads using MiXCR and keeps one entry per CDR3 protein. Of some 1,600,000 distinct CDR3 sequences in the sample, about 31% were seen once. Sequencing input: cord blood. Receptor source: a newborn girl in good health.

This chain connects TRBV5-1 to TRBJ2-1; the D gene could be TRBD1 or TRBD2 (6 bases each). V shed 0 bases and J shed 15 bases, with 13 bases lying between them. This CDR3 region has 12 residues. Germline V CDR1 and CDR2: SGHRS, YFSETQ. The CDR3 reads CASSLGRGGRFF. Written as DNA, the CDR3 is TGCGCCAGCAGCTTGGGCAGGGGAGGTCGGTTCTTC.

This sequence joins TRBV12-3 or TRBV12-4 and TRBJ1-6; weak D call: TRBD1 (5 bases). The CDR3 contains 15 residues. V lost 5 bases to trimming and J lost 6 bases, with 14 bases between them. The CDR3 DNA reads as TGTGCCAGCAGTCCCGAGGGACGCTTTAATTCACCCCTCCACTTT. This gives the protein CASSPEGRFNSPLHF.

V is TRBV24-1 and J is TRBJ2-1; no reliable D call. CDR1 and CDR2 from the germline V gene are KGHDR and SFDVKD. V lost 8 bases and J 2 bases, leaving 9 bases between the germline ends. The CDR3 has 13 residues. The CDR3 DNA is TGTGCCACCATAGCCCACACCTACAATGAGCAGTTCTTC. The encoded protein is CATIAHTYNEQFF.

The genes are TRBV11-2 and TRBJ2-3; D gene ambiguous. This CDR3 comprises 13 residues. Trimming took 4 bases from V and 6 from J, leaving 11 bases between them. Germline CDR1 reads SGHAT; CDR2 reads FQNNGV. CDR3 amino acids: CASSSHTSDTQYF. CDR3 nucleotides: TGTGCCAGCAGCTCCCACACCAGTGATACGCAGTATTTT.

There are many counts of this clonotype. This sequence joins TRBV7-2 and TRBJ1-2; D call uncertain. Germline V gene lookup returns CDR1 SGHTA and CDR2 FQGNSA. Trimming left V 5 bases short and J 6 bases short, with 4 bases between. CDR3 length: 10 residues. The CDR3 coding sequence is TGTGCCAGCAGCACCAATGGCTACACCTTC. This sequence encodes CASSTNGYTF.